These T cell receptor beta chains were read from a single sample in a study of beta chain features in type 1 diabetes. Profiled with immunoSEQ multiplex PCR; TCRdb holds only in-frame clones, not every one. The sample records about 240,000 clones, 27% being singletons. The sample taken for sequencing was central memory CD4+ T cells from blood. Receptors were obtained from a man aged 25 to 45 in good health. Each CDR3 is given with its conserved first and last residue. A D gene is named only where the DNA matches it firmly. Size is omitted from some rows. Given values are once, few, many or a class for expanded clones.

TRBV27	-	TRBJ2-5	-	TGTGCCAGCGGTACTAATGGGGCGCGCCAAGAGACCCAGTACTTC	CASGTNGARQETQYF
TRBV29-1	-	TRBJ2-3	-	TGCAGCGTTGAAGGCGTAGCGGAGGGAGGAGATACGCAGTATTTT	CSVEGVAEGGDTQYF
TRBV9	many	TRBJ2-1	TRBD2	TGTGCCAGCAGCGCGTCTGGACTAGCAACTGTACAGTTCTTC	CASSASGLATVQFF
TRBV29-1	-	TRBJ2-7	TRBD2	TGCAGCGCCCGTAGCGGGAATCTTCCCGAGCAGTACTTC	CSARSGNLPEQYF
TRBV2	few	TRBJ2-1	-	TGTGCCAGCAGTGAAGACAATGAGCAGTTCTTC	CASSEDNEQFF
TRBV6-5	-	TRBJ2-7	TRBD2	TGTGCCAGCAGCCCCCAGGGAGCGGGGGACTACGAGCAGTACTTC	CASSPQGAGDYEQYF
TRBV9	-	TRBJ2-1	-	TGTGCCAGCAGCGTAGGCAGGCTCTCCTACAATGAGCAGTTCTTC	CASSVGRLSYNEQFF
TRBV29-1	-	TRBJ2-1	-	TGCAGCGTCGTGGTCTTTAATGAGCAGTTCTTC	CSVVVFNEQFF
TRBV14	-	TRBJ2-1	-	TGCGCCAGCAGCCATGCAAAACATGAGCAGTTCTTC	CASSHAKHEQFF
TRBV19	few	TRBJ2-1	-	TGTGCCAGTAGTAGGGCCGGGTCGAGCTCCTACAATGAGCAGTTCTTC	CASSRAGSSSYNEQFF
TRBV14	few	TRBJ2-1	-	TGTGCCAGCAGCCAAGGACTTAGCGCCTACAATGAGCAGTTCTTC	CASSQGLSAYNEQFF
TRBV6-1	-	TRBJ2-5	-	TGTGCCAGCAGTGCGGGACGGCACCAAGAGACCCAGTACTTC	CASSAGRHQETQYF
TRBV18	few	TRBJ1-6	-	TGTGCCAGCTCGGGGGGGGTCAATTCACCCCTCCACTTT	CASSGGVNSPLHF
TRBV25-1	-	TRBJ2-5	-	TGTGCCAGCAGTGGGGGTGAGACCCAGTACTTC	CASSGGETQYF
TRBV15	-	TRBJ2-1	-	TGTGCCACCAGCAGAGTGCTAGCCGGATACAATGAGCAGTTCTTC	CATSRVLAGYNEQFF
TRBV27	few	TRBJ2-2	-	TGTGCCAGCAGTTTAAACACCGGGGAGCTGTTTTTT	CASSLNTGELFF
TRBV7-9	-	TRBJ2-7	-	TGTGCCAGCAGCGCCCTGTCTTGGAGGGAGCAGTACTTC	CASSALSWREQYF
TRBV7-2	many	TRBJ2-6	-	TGTGCCAGCAGCTCCCAGCCAATCTCTGGGGCCAACGTCCTGACTTTC	CASSSQPISGANVLTF
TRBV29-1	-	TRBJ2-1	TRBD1	TGCAGCGTTGAAGAGCCCCTTGACAGGGGATTCTCCTACAATGAGCAGTTCTTC	CSVEEPLDRGFSYNEQFF
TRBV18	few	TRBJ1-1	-	TGTGCCAGCTCACCCTCAACCGACATATACACTGAAGCTTTCTTT	CASSPSTDIYTEAFF
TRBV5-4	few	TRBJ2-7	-	TGTGCCAGCAGCTTCGCGCTCTACGAGCAGTACTTC	CASSFALYEQYF
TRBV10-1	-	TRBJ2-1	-	TGCGCCAGCAGGGGAGGTTCACAATCCGGTGAGCAGTTCTTC	CASRGGSQSGEQFF
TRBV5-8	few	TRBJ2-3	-	TGTGCCAGCAGCGCCATGGACAGTATAAGTACGCAGTATTTT	CASSAMDSISTQYF
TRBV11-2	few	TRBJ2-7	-	TGTGCCAGCAGCTTAGATGTCAGTTCTCGGTACTTC	CASSLDVSSRYF
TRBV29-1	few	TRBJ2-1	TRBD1	TGCAGCGCTGGGGACAGCAATTCGTACAATGAGCAGTTCTTC	CSAGDSNSYNEQFF
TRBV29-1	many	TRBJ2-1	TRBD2	TGCAGCGTTGAAGGCCCAGGGAGCGGGAGTTGGTACAATGAGCAGTTCTTC	CSVEGPGSGSWYNEQFF
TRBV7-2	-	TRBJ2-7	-	TGTGCCAGCAGCTTAGAATGGTCGGTAGAGCAGTACTTC	CASSLEWSVEQYF
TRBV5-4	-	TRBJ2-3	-	TGTGCCAGCAGCTTACAACGCGTCACAGATACGCAGTATTTT	CASSLQRVTDTQYF
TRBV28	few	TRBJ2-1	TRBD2	TGTGCCAGCAGTTCTAGCGGAACCCTATATAAGGATGAGCAGTTCTTC	CASSSSGTLYKDEQFF
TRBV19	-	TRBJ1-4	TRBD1	TGTGCCAGTATACGCACAGGGGGCGAAAAACTGTTTTTT	CASIRTGGEKLFF
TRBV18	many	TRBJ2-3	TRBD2	TGTGCCAGCTCACCGGGACTAGCGGGAGGGCCCGCAGATACGCAGTATTTT	CASSPGLAGGPADTQYF
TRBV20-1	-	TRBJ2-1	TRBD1	TGCAGTGCACATGACAGGGCTAAGCAGTTCTTC	CSAHDRAKQFF
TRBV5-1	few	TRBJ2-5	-	TGCGCCAGCAGCTCCTCTTCGAGACGGGAAGAGACCCAGTACTTC	CASSSSSRREETQYF
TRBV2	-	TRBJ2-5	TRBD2	TGTGCCAGCAGTAGACTAGCGGGACAAGAGACCCAGTACTTC	CASSRLAGQETQYF
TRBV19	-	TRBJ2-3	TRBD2	TGTGCCACTAGCGGGAGTACCGATACGCAGTATTTT	CATSGSTDTQYF
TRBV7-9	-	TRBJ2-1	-	TGTGCCAGCAGCCCCCGCGATAGCTCTAGGCATGAGCAGTTCTTC	CASSPRDSSRHEQFF
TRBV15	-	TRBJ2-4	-	TGTGCCACCACCTCAGGGAATCGGAACATTCAGTACTTC	CATTSGNRNIQYF
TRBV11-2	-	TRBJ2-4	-	TGTGCCAGCAGCTTAAGGGACTGGGGGGACATTCAGTACTTC	CASSLRDWGDIQYF
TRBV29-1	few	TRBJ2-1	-	TGCAGCGTTCCGGGTCCGAGCTCCTACAATGAGCAGTTCTTC	CSVPGPSSYNEQFF
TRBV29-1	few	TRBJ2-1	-	TGCAGCGTGGCCCCTTCAGATCGCTCCTACAATGAGCAGTTCTTC	CSVAPSDRSYNEQFF
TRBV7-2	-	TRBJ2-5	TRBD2	TGTGCCAGCAGGCCACCTCGACTAGCGGGGGGAGAGACCCAGTACTTC	CASRPPRLAGGETQYF
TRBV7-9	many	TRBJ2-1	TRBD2	TGTGCCAGCAGCCCCGATCCAACGGCGGGAGGGCCAAGGAATGAGCAGTTCTTC	CASSPDPTAGGPRNEQFF
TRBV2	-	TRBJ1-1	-	TGTGCCAGCAGTGAAGGTAGGGCGCACACTGAAGCTTTCTTT	CASSEGRAHTEAFF
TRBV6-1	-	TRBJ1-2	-	TGTGCCAGCAGTGAAGAATATGGGACGGTCTATGGCTACACCTTC	CASSEEYGTVYGYTF
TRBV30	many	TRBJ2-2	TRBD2	TGTGCCTGGAGTGGACTAGCGGCTCTCACCGGGGAGCTGTTTTTT	CAWSGLAALTGELFF
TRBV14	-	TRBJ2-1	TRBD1	TGTGCCAGCACGAAGGGGGCCCCTTTCTACAATGAGCAGTTCTTC	CASTKGAPFYNEQFF
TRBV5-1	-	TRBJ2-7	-	TGCGCCAGCAGCTTGAAGGGTCTCGAGCAGTACTTC	CASSLKGLEQYF
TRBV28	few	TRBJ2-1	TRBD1	TGTGCCAGCAGTTCTGTGGGACAGGTCTTCGGGGAGCAGTTCTTC	CASSSVGQVFGEQFF
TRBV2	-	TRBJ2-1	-	TGTGCCAGCCGACCCTACAATGAGCAGTTCTTC	CASRPYNEQFF
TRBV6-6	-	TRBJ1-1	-	TGTGCCAGCAGTTACCTAGGGAGTCGGAGTAGCACTGAAGCTTTCTTT	CASSYLGSRSSTEAFF
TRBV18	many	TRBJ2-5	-	TGTGCCAGCTCCAACCAAGAGACCCAGTACTTC	CASSNQETQYF